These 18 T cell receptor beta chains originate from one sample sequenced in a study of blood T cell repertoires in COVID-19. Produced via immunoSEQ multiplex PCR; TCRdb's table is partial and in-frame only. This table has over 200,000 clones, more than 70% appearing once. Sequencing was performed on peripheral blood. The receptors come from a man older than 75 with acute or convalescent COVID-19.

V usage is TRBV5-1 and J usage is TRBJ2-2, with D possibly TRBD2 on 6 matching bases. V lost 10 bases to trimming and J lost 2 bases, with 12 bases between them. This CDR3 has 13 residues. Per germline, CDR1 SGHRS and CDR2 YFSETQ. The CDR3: CAAGRGNTGELFF. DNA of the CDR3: TGCGCCGCGGGGCGGGGTAACACCGGGGAGCTGTTTTTT.

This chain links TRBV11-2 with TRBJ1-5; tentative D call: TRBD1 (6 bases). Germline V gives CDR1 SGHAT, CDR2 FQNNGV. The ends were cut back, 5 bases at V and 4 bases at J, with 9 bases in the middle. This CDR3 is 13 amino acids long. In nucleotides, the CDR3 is TGTGCCAGCAGCCCCGACAGGAATCAGCCCCAGCATTTT. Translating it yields CASSPDRNQPQHF. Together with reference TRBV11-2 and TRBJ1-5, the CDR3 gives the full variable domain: EAGVAQSPRYKIIEKRQSVAFWCNPISGHATLYWYQQILGQGPKLLIQFQNNGVVDDSQLPKDRFSAERLKGVDSTLKIQPAKLEDSAVYLCASSPDRNQPQHFGDGTRLSIL.

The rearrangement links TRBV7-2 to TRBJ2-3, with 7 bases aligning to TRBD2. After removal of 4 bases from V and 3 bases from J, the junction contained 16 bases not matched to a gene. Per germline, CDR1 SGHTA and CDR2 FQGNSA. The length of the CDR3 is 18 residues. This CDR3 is CASSSPQRGPLSTDTQYF. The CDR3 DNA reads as TGTGCCAGCAGCTCCCCCCAGCGGGGCCCCCTGTCGACAGATACGCAGTATTTT.

The CDR3 coding sequence is TGTGCCAGCAGTGGATTGGAGGGTAGTACTGAAGCTTTCTTT. Protein product: CASSGLEGSTEAFF. The chain has TRBV3-1 (or the pseudogene TRBV3-2) and TRBJ1-1; D not resolved. Germline assignment: CDR1 LGHDT and CDR2 YNNKEL (reference sequence). This CDR3 is built from 14 residues. Trimming removed 6 bases from V and 5 bases from J, with 16 bases in between.

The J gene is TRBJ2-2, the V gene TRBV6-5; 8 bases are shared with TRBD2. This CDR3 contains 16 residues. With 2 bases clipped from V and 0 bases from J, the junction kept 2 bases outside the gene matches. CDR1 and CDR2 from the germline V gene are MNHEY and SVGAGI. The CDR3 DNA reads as TGTGCCAGCAGTTACCGGCGGGAGGCGAACACCGGGGAGCTGTTTTTT. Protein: CASSYRREANTGELFF.

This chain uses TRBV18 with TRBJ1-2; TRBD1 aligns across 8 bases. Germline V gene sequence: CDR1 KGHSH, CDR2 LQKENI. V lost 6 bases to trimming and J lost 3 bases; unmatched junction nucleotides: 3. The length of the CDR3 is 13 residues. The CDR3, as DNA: TGTGCCAGCTCGCAACAGGGGGACTATGGCTACACCTTC. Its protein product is CASSQQGDYGYTF.

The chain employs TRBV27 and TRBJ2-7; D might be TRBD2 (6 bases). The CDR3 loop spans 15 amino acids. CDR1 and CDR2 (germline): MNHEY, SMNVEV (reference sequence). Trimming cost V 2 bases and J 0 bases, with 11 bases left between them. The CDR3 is CASSLKSGASYEQYF. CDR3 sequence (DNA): TGTGCCAGCAGTTTAAAATCGGGAGCCTCCTACGAGCAGTACTTC.

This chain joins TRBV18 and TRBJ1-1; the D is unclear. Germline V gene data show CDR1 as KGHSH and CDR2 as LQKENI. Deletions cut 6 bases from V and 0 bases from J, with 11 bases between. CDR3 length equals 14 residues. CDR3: CASSPQTLNTEAFF. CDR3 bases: TGTGCCAGCTCCCCTCAGACACTGAACACTGAAGCTTTCTTT.

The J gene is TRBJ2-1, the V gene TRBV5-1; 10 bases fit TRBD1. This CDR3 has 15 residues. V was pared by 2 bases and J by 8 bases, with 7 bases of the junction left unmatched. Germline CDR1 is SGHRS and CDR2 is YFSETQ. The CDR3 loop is CASSFSGTGVHEQFF. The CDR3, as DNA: TGCGCCAGCAGCTTCTCAGGGACAGGGGTCCATGAGCAGTTCTTC.

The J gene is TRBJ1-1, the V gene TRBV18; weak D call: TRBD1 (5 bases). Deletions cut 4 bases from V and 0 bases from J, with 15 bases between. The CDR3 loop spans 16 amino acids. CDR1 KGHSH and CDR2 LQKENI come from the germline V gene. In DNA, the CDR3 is TGTGCCAGCTCACTCAATGAACGGGGGATGAACACTGAAGCTTTCTTT. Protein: CASSLNERGMNTEAFF.

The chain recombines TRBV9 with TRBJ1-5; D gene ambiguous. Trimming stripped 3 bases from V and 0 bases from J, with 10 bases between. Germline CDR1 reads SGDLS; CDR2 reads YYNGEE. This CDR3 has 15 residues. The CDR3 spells CASSETDYSNQPQHF. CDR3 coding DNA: TGTGCCAGCAGCGAGACGGACTATAGCAATCAGCCCCAGCATTTT.

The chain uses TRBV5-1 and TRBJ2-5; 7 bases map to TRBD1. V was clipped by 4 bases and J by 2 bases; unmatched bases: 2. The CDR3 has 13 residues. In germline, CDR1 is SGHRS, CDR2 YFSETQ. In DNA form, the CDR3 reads TGCGCCAGCAGCACAGGGGTGCAAGAGACCCAGTACTTC. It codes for CASSTGVQETQYF.

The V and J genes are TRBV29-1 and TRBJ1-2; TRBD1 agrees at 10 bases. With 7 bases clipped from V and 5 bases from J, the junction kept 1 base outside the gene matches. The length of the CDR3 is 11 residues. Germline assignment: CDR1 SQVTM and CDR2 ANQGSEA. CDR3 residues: CSGTGGYGYTF. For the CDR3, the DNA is TGCAGCGGGACAGGGGGATATGGCTACACCTTC.

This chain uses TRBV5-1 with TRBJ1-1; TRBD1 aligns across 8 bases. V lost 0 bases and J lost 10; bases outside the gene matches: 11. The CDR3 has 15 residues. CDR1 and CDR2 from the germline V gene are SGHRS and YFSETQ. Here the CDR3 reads CASSLEGTGISGAFF. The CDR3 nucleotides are TGCGCCAGCAGCTTGGAAGGGACAGGTATTTCCGGAGCTTTCTTT.

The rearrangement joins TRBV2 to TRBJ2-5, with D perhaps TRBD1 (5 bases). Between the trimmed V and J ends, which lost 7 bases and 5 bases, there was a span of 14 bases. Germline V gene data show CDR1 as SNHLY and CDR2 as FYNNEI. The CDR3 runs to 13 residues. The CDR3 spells CASNLDTRETQYF. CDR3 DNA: TGTGCCAGCAACCTGGACACGCGGGAGACCCAGTACTTC. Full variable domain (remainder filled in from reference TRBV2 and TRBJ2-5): EPEVTQTPSHQVTQMGQEVILRCVPISNHLYFYWYRQILGQKVEFLVSFYNNEISEKSEIFDDQFSVERPDGSNFTLKIRSTKLEDSAMYFCASNLDTRETQYFGPGTRLLVL.

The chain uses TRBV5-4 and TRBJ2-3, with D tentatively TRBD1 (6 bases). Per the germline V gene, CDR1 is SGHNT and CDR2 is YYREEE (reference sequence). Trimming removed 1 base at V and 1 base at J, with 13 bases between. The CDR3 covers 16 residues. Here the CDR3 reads CASSLPGGRGTDTQYF. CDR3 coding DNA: TGTGCCAGCAGCTTGCCTGGGGGCCGTGGCACAGATACGCAGTATTTT.

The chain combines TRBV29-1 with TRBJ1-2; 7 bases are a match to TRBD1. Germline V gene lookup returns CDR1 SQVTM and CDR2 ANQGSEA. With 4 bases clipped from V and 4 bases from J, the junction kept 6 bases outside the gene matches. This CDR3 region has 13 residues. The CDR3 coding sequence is TGCAGCGTTGTCCGACAGGGCGGCTATGGCTACACCTTC. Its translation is CSVVRQGGYGYTF.

CDR3 loop: CSVGRGLAVDNEQFF. Here the CDR3 DNA reads TGCAGCGTTGGGAGGGGACTAGCGGTAGACAATGAGCAGTTCTTC. V is TRBV29-1 and J is TRBJ2-1; 11 nucleotides agree with TRBD2. The CDR3 is 15 amino acids. The germline CDR1 and CDR2 sequences are SQVTM and ANQGSEA. Losses at the gene ends were 4 bases for V and 5 bases for J; bases not matched to a gene: 7.